This T cell receptor (beta chain) derives from a study of Graves' ophthalmopathy and Graves' hyperthyroidism (dated by TCRdb to the late 2010s). For the study in its entirety: Peripheral blood was collected at initial diagnosis, before any treatment. To tell Graves' ophthalmopathy apart from Graves' hyperthyroidism, and to predict which patients would progress to ophthalmopathy, the study relied on TCR beta repertoire signatures. In total, approximately 140 blood samples were TCR-sequenced: some 40 ophthalmopathy, approximately 80 hyperthyroidism and about 17 hyperthyroidism-to-ophthalmopathy patients. To explore V-J signatures that distinguish ophthalmopathy from hyperthyroidism, a discovery set of 100 patients was enrolled, made up of 40 to 45 with ophthalmopathy and 57 with stable hyperthyroidism. An independent validation cohort was composed of 18 hyperthyroidism patients and around 16 patients who later progressed from hyperthyroidism to ophthalmopathy. In over 5 hyperthyroidism patients, the T-cell repertoire of thyroid tissue was compared with the T-cell repertoire of blood. Following sampling, methimazole starting at 30 mg daily was administered to hyperthyroidism patients, and high-dose intravenous methylprednisolone was administered to ophthalmopathy patients. The roughly 90 discovery patients were divided at random into training and test sets in a 7:3 ratio.

TCR beta CDR3 regions were amplified from RNA transcripts for repertoire sequencing. The first round of RT-PCR was done with HTBI primers and the Qiagen OneStep RT-PCR kit, and was followed by a second round of multiplex PCR, then size selection and purification. The libraries underwent paired-end sequencing with 100 bp reads on an Illumina HiSeq2000. Concerning the study's data processing: SOAPnuke was used to process the reads, throwing out any read that had adapters, had uncalled bases, had a mean Phred below 15, or lacked an exact constant-primer or identifier match. High-quality paired reads were merged with COPE v1.2.5. Each unique nucleotide sequence was treated as a clonotype, and MiTCR v1.1 was used to align the clonotypes to the IMGT TRB V, D and J references. The analysis was limited to V-J combinations with a frequency above 0.0001, which together covered approximately 99% of repertoires. A TCR clonal expansion and chaos score per V-J combination was defined as the ratio of F50 clonal expansion to chaos observed in the TCRdist matrix. Welch's t-statistics and random forest were used to reduce features to over ten V-J combinations, which were fed into a naive Bayes classifier. Thyroid-blood repertoire similarity was quantified with the Morisita-Horn index. The public reads were reprocessed in TCRdb via fastp at Q25 and MiXCR, keeping in-frame beta chains. Rows are combined by CDR3 protein, so each entry shows the most common genes and DNA. The V and J calls shown here were made by TCRdb, not taken from the authors' results. In this sample the table shows 400,000 to 450,000 distinct CDR3 sequences, under 25% of which occur a single time. The ten largest clonotypes hold around 3.1% of the sample.

The CDR3, from cysteine to phenylalanine, totals 15 residues. The retained sequence is limited to the CDR3, 45 bases, with the frame set at the first base. V sheds 1 base and J sheds 2 bases, leaving 12 bases between their ends. The investigation overall reported the following: In validation, the model predicted ophthalmopathy progression with about 70% sensitivity and 72% to 80% specificity; some twelve predicted patients were CT-confirmed with GO in a median of approximately six months. Ophthalmopathy was separated from stable hyperthyroidism by the 13-signature model with about 88% sensitivity and around 81% specificity in cross-validation and with 80%/75% in the test set. Sample size was not statistically predetermined, and group allocation was not concealed from the investigators. Most of the expanded thyroid clonotypes with a frequency above 0.001 were also detected in blood, and it was suggested that the thyroid immune response may be reflected by blood repertoires.

This clonotype has only a few counts. Its antigen is unknown. It has no much larger one-base neighbor in the sample; base qualities were not kept. Hyperthyroidism was defined as stable when no progression to ophthalmopathy occurred within 18 months of follow-up. Hyperthyroidism patients were newly diagnosed, were aged 18 to 65 years, and had a disease duration under 2 months. Patients were excluded if they had other autoimmune diseases, uncontrolled infections, pregnancy or lactation. Diagnosis was based on clinical symptoms, serum thyroxine, TRAb, thyroid ultrasound and orbital computed tomography. Ficoll-Paque density gradient centrifugation was used to isolate PBMCs from around 10 ml of fresh peripheral blood. Trizol reagent was used to extract the total RNA, and its quality was then checked on an Agilent 2100 Bioanalyzer.

Source material: peripheral blood. This clonotype was obtained from a woman aged 18 to 35 with stable Graves' hyperthyroidism. Donor details come from another sample of the same person, matched by shared clones. The V gene is TRBV12-3 or TRBV12-4 and the J gene is TRBJ2-7; TRBD2 is a possible D gene, resting on 6 matching bases. Here the CDR3 is given as CASSLVGLTPYEQYF. In nucleotide form, the sequence is TGTGCCAGCAGTTTAGTGGGACTGACCCCCTACGAGCAGTACTTC.